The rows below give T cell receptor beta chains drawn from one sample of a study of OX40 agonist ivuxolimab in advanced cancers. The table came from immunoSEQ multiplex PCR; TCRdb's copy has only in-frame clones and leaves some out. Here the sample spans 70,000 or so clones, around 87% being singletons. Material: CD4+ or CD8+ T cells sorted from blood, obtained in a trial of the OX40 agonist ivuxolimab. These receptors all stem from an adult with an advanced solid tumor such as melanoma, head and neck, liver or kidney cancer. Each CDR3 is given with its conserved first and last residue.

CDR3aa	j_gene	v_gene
CASSTIPNRGPSGRRNTGELFF	TRBJ2-2	TRBV19
CASSKSHTGPYGYTF	TRBJ1-2	TRBV7-2
CASSLVDRTLSYNEQFF	TRBJ2-1	TRBV5-1
CASTRTEVRETQYF	TRBJ2-5	TRBV13
CAILVREGTDTQYF	TRBJ2-3	TRBV7-9
CASSPGGRGAETQYF	TRBJ2-5	TRBV5-4
CASSVPSGELFF	TRBJ2-2	TRBV6-5
CASSIEGAWEQFF	TRBJ2-1	TRBV19
CASSGPPVKYNEQFF	TRBJ2-1	TRBV19
CASSQGHIAGGYEQYF	TRBJ2-7	TRBV4-3
CASRLAGTSYEQYF	TRBJ2-7	TRBV6-5
CASSLAADGRPSSYEQYF	TRBJ2-7	TRBV11-3
CASSLDLAGDGETQYF	TRBJ2-5	TRBV5-8
CATSRDVQYEQYF	TRBJ2-7	TRBV15
CASSALDLAEQFF	TRBJ2-1	TRBV18
CVSSLRGEQYF	TRBJ2-7	TRBV28
CSVEGGQGAGVGADTQYF	TRBJ2-3	TRBV29-1
CASSRKQSTATNEKLFF	TRBJ1-4	TRBV4-3
CASSIGGGETQYF	TRBJ2-5	TRBV19
CATRSLAGGQEQYF	TRBJ2-7	TRBV19
CASGGREGEKLFF	TRBJ1-4	TRBV9
CASSVDFGNEQFF	TRBJ2-1	TRBV9
CASSLDRQSYEQYF	TRBJ2-7	TRBV6-5
CASSLKPPGTGEGTDTQYF	TRBJ2-3	TRBV7-3
CASSKTLGTDTQYF	TRBJ2-3	TRBV11-2
CASSLGGGSTNEKLFF	TRBJ1-4	TRBV7-2
CASSPPGLAGTRGGELFF	TRBJ2-2	TRBV5-1
CASWDQETQYF	TRBJ2-5	TRBV28
CASSYLVSSYNEQFF	TRBJ2-1	TRBV5-4
CASSLRVGEPQHF	TRBJ1-5	TRBV7-2
CASSAIAGGPYNEQFF	TRBJ2-1	TRBV9
CASSLGPSGSTDTQYF	TRBJ2-3	TRBV5-4
CASSVQGADYEQYF	TRBJ2-7	TRBV5-1
CASSLDSNQPQHF	TRBJ1-5	TRBV7-2
CASSPTGSYEQYF	TRBJ2-7	TRBV18
CASSGVSNEQFF	TRBJ2-1	TRBV5-1
CASSSPQGRGGNTIYF	TRBJ1-3	TRBV9
CASSLTYRDAKWYF	TRBJ2-3	TRBV7-3
CAWSPGKVRYGYTF	TRBJ1-2	TRBV30